The rows below give T cell receptor beta chains drawn from one sample of a study of blood T cell repertoires in COVID-19. Assay: immunoSEQ multiplex PCR; the TCRdb copy retains only in-frame clones and omits some. Of approximately 280,000 clones listed, approximately 85% were seen once; the top ten hold just under 9.5%. The specimen sequenced was peripheral blood. These receptors all come from a man between 18 and 35 years old with active or convalescent COVID-19. Both conserved end residues are part of each CDR3. Each record gives: clone size, J gene, V gene, D gene, CDR3 protein, CDR3 DNA. The D gene is left open where the match is weak. Where a row states a size, it is once, few, many or the class of an expanded clone; other rows omit it.

>NA|TRBJ2-5|TRBV9|TRBD2
CASSAFGRETQYF
TGTGCCAGCAGCGCATTCGGGAGGGAGACCCAGTACTTC
>NA|TRBJ1-3|TRBV5-4|NA
CASSLRGSGNTIYF
TGTGCCAGCAGCTTGAGGGGCTCTGGAAACACCATATATTTT
>once|TRBJ1-1|TRBV10-3|NA
CAIRAGVGYTEAFF
TGTGCCATCCGGGCGGGGGTTGGGTACACTGAAGCTTTCTTT
>once|TRBJ2-7|TRBV14|TRBD2
CASSQSPGLGLYEQYF
TGTGCCAGCAGCCAATCCCCGGGACTAGGGCTCTACGAGCAGTACTTC
>NA|TRBJ2-1|TRBV9|NA
CASSVGIGGAPSREQFF
TGTGCCAGCAGCGTTGGTATAGGGGGGGCCCCCAGTCGGGAGCAGTTCTTC
>NA|TRBJ2-5|TRBV11-2|TRBD2
CASSPRTSGGMYQETQYF
TGTGCCAGCAGCCCAAGGACTAGCGGGGGGATGTACCAAGAGACCCAGTACTTC
>once|TRBJ2-7|TRBV21-1|NA
CASSKQVWTVLAEQYF
TGTGCCAGCAGCAAACAGGTTTGGACCGTCCTAGCCGAGCAGTACTTC
>NA|TRBJ1-3|TRBV19|NA
CASINRSGNTIYF
TGTGCCAGTATAAATCGCTCTGGAAACACCATATATTTT
>NA|TRBJ2-7|TRBV7-2|TRBD1
CASSSSTWDRDYSYEQYF
TGTGCCAGCAGCTCAAGCACGTGGGACAGGGATTATTCCTACGAGCAGTACTTC
>NA|TRBJ1-3|TRBV5-4|NA
CASSRPTGISGNTIYF
TGTGCCAGCAGCCGCCCGACAGGCATCTCTGGAAACACCATATATTTT
>NA|TRBJ1-5|TRBV5-4|TRBD1
CASSLVPTGPLNYSNQPQHF
TGTGCCAGCAGCTTGGTCCCGACAGGGCCCCTCAATTATAGCAATCAGCCCCAGCATTTT
>NA|TRBJ2-3|TRBV29-1|NA
CSVSGSTDTQYF
TGCAGCGTATCGGGTAGCACAGATACGCAGTATTTT
>NA|TRBJ1-4|TRBV3-1/TRBV3-2|TRBD1
CASSQFTGGGEKLFF
TGTGCCAGCAGCCAGTTTACAGGGGGAGGTGAAAAACTGTTTTTT
>NA|TRBJ2-1|TRBV10-3|NA
CAISEGTRDIYNEQFF
TGTGCCATCAGTGAGGGGACCAGGGACATCTACAATGAGCAGTTCTTC
>NA|TRBJ1-2|TRBV3-1/TRBV3-2|TRBD1
CASSSGQGWGYTF
TGTGCCAGCAGTTCAGGACAGGGGTGGGGCTACACCTTC
>NA|TRBJ2-2|TRBV7-7|TRBD2
CASSSLSGGTGELFF
TGTGCCAGCAGCTCTTTAAGCGGGGGCACCGGGGAGCTGTTTTTT
>NA|TRBJ1-4|TRBV15|NA
CATRQGGGNEKLFF
TGTGCCACCAGACAGGGTGGGGGTAATGAAAAACTGTTTTTT
>NA|TRBJ1-2|TRBV9|NA
CASSPGGIRGYTF
TGTGCCAGCAGCCCCGGGGGTATTCGTGGCTACACCTTC
>NA|TRBJ2-2|TRBV19|TRBD2
CASNSGRLAGHTGELFF
TGTGCCAGTAATTCTGGTAGACTAGCGGGGCACACCGGGGAGCTGTTTTTT
>NA|TRBJ1-4|TRBV19|NA
CASSSARVIEKLFF
TGTGCCAGTAGTTCGGCGAGGGTAATCGAAAAACTGTTTTTT
>NA|TRBJ2-5|TRBV6-5|NA
CASSRGAAGETQYF
TGTGCCAGCAGCCGCGGGGCCGCGGGAGAGACCCAGTACTTC
>NA|TRBJ1-1|TRBV19|TRBD1
CASSAKTGAEAFF
TGTGCCAGTAGTGCCAAGACAGGGGCTGAAGCTTTCTTT
>NA|TRBJ1-1|TRBV7-8|NA
CASSLAGGMNTEAFF
TGTGCCAGCAGCTTAGCTGGGGGGATGAACACTGAAGCTTTCTTT
>NA|TRBJ1-5|TRBV27|NA
CASSLIGGGNQPQHF
TGTGCCAGCAGTTTAATTGGGGGCGGCAATCAGCCCCAGCATTTT
>NA|TRBJ2-2|TRBV6-1|TRBD1
CASSELGDSGELFF
TGTGCCAGCAGTGAATTGGGGGACAGCGGGGAGCTGTTTTTT
>NA|TRBJ1-6|TRBV18|TRBD1
CASSRPGQGSSSYNSPLHF
TGTGCCAGCTCACGACCGGGACAGGGTTCTTCCTCCTATAATTCACCCCTCCACTTT
>NA|TRBJ2-3|TRBV19|NA
CASSTGLLLDTQYF
TGTGCCAGTAGTACAGGCCTACTTTTGGATACGCAGTATTTT
>NA|TRBJ1-3|TRBV3-1/TRBV3-2|TRBD1
CASSPKKDRDRNTIYF
TGTGCCAGCAGCCCTAAGAAGGACAGGGACAGAAACACCATATATTTT
>NA|TRBJ2-1|TRBV4-1|NA
CASSQEGGYNEQFF
TGCGCCAGCAGCCAAGAGGGGGGATACAATGAGCAGTTCTTC
>NA|TRBJ2-3|TRBV10-1|NA
CASSESFRRDAQYF
TGCGCCAGCAGTGAGTCGTTTAGGAGGGATGCGCAGTATTTT
>NA|TRBJ2-5|TRBV5-4|NA
CASSFYRDQETQYF
TGTGCCAGCAGCTTTTACAGGGACCAAGAGACCCAGTACTTC
>NA|TRBJ1-5|TRBV27|NA
CASSLLWGARQPQHF
TGTGCCAGCAGTTTATTGTGGGGCGCTAGACAGCCCCAGCATTTT
>NA|TRBJ2-7|TRBV7-8|NA
CASSLNAKSSYEQYF
TGTGCCAGCAGCTTGAATGCAAAGAGCTCCTACGAGCAGTACTTC
>NA|TRBJ2-3|TRBV5-1|NA
CASSLPPPDTQYF
TGCGCCAGCAGCCTCCCTCCCCCAGATACGCAGTATTTT
>NA|TRBJ1-1|TRBV11-2|NA
CASSQNTEAFF
TGTGCCAGCTCACAGAACACTGAAGCTTTCTTT
>medium-sized|TRBJ2-2|TRBV25-1|TRBD1
CASSVGRQGVGTGELFF
TGTGCCAGCAGTGTGGGGCGGCAGGGGGTTGGCACCGGGGAGCTGTTTTTT
>NA|TRBJ2-3|TRBV27|TRBD2
CASSSRVTSGTTDTQYF
TGTGCCAGCAGTTCCCGCGTGACTAGCGGGACCACAGATACGCAGTATTTT
>once|TRBJ1-1|TRBV4-2|NA
CASSQTGTEAFF
TGTGCCAGCAGCCAAACCGGGACAGAAGCTTTCTTT
>NA|TRBJ2-5|TRBV5-1|NA
CASSLGQNQETQYF
TGCGCCAGCAGCTTGGGACAGAACCAAGAGACCCAGTACTTC
>NA|TRBJ1-2|TRBV10-1|NA
CASSPGRLEGYTF
TGCGCCAGCAGTCCCGGGAGGCTGGAGGGCTACACCTTC
>NA|TRBJ1-2|TRBV6-2/TRBV6-3|NA
CASSYSGVTNYGYTF
TGTGCCAGCAGTTACTCCGGTGTAACTAACTATGGCTACACCTTC
>NA|TRBJ2-7|TRBV6-1|NA
CASSESGAVYEQYF
TGTGCCAGCAGTGAATCTGGGGCAGTCTACGAGCAGTACTTC
>NA|TRBJ1-1|TRBV19|NA
CASRWAHAENTEAFF
TGTGCCAGCAGGTGGGCACATGCAGAGAACACTGAAGCTTTCTTT
>NA|TRBJ1-1|TRBV2|NA
CASSDRVKITGTEAFF
TGTGCCAGCAGTGACCGGGTCAAAATTACAGGGACTGAAGCTTTCTTT
>NA|TRBJ1-2|TRBV13|TRBD1
CASSRRRDRYSYGYTF
TGTGCCAGCAGCCGCAGACGGGACAGGTATAGCTATGGCTACACCTTC
>NA|TRBJ1-6|TRBV6-2/TRBV6-3|TRBD1
CASSYIRGYNSPLHF
TGTGCCAGCAGTTACATCAGGGGGTATAATTCACCCCTCCACTTT
>once|TRBJ2-4|TRBV4-1|TRBD2
CASSPSALAGGQNIQYF
TGCGCCAGCAGCCCCTCCGCCCTAGCGGGGGGCCAAAACATTCAGTACTTC
>NA|TRBJ2-5|TRBV7-9|NA
CASSPDFYQETQYF
TGTGCCAGCAGCCCCGACTTCTACCAAGAGACCCAGTACTTC
>NA|TRBJ1-6|TRBV19|NA
CASRQGPKFALHF
TGTGCCAGTAGGCAGGGGCCCAAATTCGCCCTCCACTTT
>NA|TRBJ1-5|TRBV7-2|NA
CASSLAGRDNQPQHF
TGTGCCAGCAGCTTAGCAGGACGGGACAATCAGCCCCAGCATTTT
>NA|TRBJ1-6|TRBV3-1/TRBV3-2|NA
CASSLGQGIGVRHSPLHF
TGTGCCAGCAGTCTCGGCCAGGGGATAGGGGTTAGACATTCACCCCTCCACTTT
>NA|TRBJ2-3|TRBV27|TRBD2
CASSLLASGGSTDTQYF
TGTGCCAGCAGTTTATTAGCTAGCGGGGGTAGCACAGATACGCAGTATTTT
>NA|TRBJ2-2|TRBV19|TRBD2
CASSQRTSGVTGELFF
TGTGCCAGTAGCCAACGGACTAGCGGGGTCACCGGGGAGCTGTTTTTT